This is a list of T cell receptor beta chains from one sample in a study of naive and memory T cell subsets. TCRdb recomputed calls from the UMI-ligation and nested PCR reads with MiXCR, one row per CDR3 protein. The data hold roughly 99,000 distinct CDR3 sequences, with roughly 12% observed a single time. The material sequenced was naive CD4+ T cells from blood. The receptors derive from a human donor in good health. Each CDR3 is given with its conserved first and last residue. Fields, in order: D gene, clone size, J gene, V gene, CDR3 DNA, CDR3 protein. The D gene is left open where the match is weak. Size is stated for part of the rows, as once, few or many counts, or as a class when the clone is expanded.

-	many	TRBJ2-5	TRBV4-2	TGTGCCAGCAGCCAAGGGGGCGCGGGGGAGACCCAGTACTTC	CASSQGGAGETQYF
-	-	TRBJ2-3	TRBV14	TGTGCCAGCAGTGGCAGAACTCGCACAGATACGCAGTATTTT	CASSGRTRTDTQYF
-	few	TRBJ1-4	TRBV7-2	TGTGCCAGCAGCTTAGCGAAGGGGACTGGTGAAAAACTGTTTTTT	CASSLAKGTGEKLFF
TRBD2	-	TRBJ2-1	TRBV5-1	TGCGCCAGCAGCAGACTAGCGGGGGGGCCTGTTGAGCAGTTCTTC	CASSRLAGGPVEQFF
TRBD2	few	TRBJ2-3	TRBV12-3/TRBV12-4	TGTGCCAGCGCGAATCAGGGAGGGAGCACAGATACGCAGTATTTT	CASANQGGSTDTQYF
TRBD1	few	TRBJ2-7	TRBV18	TGTGCCAGCTCACCGCGGACAGGCTTCTACGAGCAGTACTTC	CASSPRTGFYEQYF
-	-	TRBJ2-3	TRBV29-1	TGCAGCGTTGCGAGGGGACGCACAGATACGCAGTATTTT	CSVARGRTDTQYF
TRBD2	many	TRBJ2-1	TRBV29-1	TGCAGCGGCGGCCTAGCGGGGCCCGGTGAGCAGTTCTTC	CSGGLAGPGEQFF
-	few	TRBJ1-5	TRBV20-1	TGCAGTGCTAGAGAGGAGGTTCTGGGCAATCAGCCCCAGCATTTT	CSAREEVLGNQPQHF
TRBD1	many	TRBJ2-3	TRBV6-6	TGTGCCAGCAGTTACGGGGGACAGGGGGCAGATACGCAGTATTTT	CASSYGGQGADTQYF